This TCR beta chain emerged from a study of OX40 agonist ivuxolimab in advanced cancers. Generated by immunoSEQ multiplex PCR, the TCRdb table keeps only in-frame clones and is missing some. The repertoire holds approximately 64,000 clones, with around four fifths as singletons. A note on this clone: One end of the junction is discordant with germline, which a read error may explain.

The source material was CD4+ or CD8+ T cells sorted from blood, sampled in a trial of the OX40 agonist ivuxolimab. The clonotype comes from an adult with an advanced solid tumor such as melanoma, head and neck, liver or kidney cancer.

The CDR3 DNA reads as TGCGCCAGCAGCCAGCGGCTCGCGTCGAACACTGAAGCTTTCTTT. Amino acid sequence: CASSQRLASNTEAFF. The chain is built from TRBV7-9 and TRBJ1-1; unclear D gene. The CDR3 spans 15 residues. From germline, CDR1 is SEHNR and CDR2 FQNEAQ (reference sequence).